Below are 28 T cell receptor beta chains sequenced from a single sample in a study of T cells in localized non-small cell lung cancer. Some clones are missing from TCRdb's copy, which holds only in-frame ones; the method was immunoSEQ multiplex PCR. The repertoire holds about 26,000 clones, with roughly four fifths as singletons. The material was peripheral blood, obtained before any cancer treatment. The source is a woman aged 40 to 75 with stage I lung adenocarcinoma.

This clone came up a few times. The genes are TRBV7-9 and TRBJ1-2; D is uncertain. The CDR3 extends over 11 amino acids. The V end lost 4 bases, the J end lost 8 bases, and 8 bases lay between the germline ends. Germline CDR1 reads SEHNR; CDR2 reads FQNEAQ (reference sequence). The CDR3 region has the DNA TGTGCCAGCAGCTGGCCAGGCGGCTACACCTTC. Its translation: CASSWPGGYTF.

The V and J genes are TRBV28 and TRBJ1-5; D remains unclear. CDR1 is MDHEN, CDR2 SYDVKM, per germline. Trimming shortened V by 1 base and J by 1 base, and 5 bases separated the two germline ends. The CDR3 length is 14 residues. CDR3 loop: CASSLFQSNQPQHF. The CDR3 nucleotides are TGTGCCAGCAGTTTATTCCAAAGCAATCAGCCCCAGCATTTT.

As DNA, the CDR3 is TGTGCCAGCAGGGGGTCTGGAGATACGCAGTATTTT. Translating it yields CASRGSGDTQYF. J is TRBJ2-3 and V is TRBV9, with D unclear. From germline, CDR1 is SGDLS and CDR2 YYNGEE. This CDR3 contains 12 residues. V was clipped by 5 bases and J by 5 bases, with 9 bases between them.

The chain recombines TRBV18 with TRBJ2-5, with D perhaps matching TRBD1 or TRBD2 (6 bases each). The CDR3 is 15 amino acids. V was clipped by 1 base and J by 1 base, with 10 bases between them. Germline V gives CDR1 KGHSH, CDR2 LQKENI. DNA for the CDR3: TGTGCCAGCTCACCACTAACGGGGGCCCAAGAGACCCAGTACTTC. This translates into CASSPLTGAQETQYF.

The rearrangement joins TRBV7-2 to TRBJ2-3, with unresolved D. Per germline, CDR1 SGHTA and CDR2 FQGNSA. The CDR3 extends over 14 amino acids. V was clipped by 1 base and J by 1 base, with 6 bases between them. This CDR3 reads CASSLDLRTDTQYF. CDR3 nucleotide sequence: TGTGCCAGCAGCTTAGACCTGCGCACAGATACGCAGTATTTT.

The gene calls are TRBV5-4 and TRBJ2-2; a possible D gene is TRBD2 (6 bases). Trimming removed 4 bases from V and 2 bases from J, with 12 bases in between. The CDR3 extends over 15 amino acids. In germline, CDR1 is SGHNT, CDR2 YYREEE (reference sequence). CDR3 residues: CASSPGGANTGELFF. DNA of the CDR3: TGTGCCAGCAGCCCCGGCGGGGCCAACACCGGGGAGCTGTTTTTT.

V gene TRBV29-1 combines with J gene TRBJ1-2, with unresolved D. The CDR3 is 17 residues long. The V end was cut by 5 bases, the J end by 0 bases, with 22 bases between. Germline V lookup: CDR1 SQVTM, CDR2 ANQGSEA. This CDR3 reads CSVSSTAWVGANYGYTF. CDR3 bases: TGCAGCGTTTCATCTACCGCCTGGGTAGGAGCTAACTATGGCTACACCTTC.

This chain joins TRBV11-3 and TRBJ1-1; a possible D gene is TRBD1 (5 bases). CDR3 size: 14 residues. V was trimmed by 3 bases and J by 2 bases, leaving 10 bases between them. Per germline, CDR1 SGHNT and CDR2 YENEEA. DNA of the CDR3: TGTGCCAGCAGCTTGGGGACTCTTAACACTGAAGCTTTCTTT. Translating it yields CASSLGTLNTEAFF.

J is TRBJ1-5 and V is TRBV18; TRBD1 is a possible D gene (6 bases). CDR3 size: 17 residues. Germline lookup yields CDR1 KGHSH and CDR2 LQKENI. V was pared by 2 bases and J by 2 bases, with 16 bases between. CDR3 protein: CASSPSVDRLGNQPQHF. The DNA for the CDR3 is TGTGCCAGCTCACCAAGCGTAGACAGGTTGGGCAATCAGCCCCAGCATTTT.

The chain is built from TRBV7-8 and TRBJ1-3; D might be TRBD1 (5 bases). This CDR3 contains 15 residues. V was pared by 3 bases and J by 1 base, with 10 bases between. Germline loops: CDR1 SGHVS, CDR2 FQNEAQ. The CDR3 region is CASSFLGGSGNTIYF. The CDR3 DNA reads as TGTGCCAGCAGCTTCCTGGGGGGGTCTGGAAACACCATATATTTT.

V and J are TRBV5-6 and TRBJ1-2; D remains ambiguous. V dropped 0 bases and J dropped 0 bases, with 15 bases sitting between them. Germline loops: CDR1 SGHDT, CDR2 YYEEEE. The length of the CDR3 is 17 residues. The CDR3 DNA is TGTGCCAGCAGCTTGGCCGGGCCCTCTTTAGCTAACTATGGCTACACCTTC. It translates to CASSLAGPSLANYGYTF.

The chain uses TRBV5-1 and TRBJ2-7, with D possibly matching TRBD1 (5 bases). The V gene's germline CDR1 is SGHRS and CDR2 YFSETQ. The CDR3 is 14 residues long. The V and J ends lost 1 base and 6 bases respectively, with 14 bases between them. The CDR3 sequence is CASSLRQMPGEQYF. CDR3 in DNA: TGCGCCAGCAGCTTGAGACAGATGCCTGGCGAGCAGTACTTC.

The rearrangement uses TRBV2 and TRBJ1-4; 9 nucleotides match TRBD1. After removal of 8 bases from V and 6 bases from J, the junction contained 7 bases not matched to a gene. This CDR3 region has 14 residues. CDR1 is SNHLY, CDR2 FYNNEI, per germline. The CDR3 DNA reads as TGTGCCAGCGGCTTACGACAGGGGGATGAAAAACTGTTTTTT. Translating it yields CASGLRQGDEKLFF. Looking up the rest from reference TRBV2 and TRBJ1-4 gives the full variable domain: EPEVTQTPSHQVTQMGQEVILRCVPISNHLYFYWYRQILGQKVEFLVSFYNNEISEKSEIFDDQFSVERPDGSNFTLKIRSTKLEDSAMYFCASGLRQGDEKLFFGSGTQLSVL.

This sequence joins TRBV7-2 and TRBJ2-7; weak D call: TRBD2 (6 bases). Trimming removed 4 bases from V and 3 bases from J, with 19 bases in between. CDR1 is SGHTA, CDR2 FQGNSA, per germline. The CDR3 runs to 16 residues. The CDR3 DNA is TGTGCCAGCAGCTCAGCCGCGGGGAGAGGGGTCTACGAGCAGTACTTC. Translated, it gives CASSSAAGRGVYEQYF.

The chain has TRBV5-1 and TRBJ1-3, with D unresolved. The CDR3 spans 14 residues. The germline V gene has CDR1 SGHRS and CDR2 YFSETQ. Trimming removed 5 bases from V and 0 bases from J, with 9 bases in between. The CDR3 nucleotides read TGCGCCAGCAGTCTATCCCGCTCTGGAAACACCATATATTTT. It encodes CASSLSRSGNTIYF. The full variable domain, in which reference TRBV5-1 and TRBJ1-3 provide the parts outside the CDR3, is KAGVTQTPRYLIKTRGQQVTLSCSPISGHRSVSWYQQTPGQGLQFLFEYFSETQRNKGNFPGRFSGRQFSNSRSEMNVSTLELGDSALYLCASSLSRSGNTIYFGEGSWLTVV.

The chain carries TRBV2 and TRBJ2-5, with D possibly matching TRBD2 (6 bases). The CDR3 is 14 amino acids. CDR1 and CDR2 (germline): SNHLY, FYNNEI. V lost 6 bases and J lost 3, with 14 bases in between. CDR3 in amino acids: CASSDMRGKETQYF. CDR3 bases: TGTGCCAGCAGCGACATGCGGGGTAAAGAGACCCAGTACTTC.

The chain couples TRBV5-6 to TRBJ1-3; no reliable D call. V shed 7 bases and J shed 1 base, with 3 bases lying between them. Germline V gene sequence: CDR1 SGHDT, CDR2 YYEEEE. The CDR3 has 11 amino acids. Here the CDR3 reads CASGSGNTIYF. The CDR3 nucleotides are TGTGCCAGCGGATCTGGAAACACCATATATTTT. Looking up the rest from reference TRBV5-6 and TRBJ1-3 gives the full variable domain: DAGVTQSPTHLIKTRGQQVTLRCSPKSGHDTVSWYQQALGQGPQFIFQYYEEEERQRGNFPDRFSGHQFPNYSSELNVNALLLGDSALYLCASGSGNTIYFGEGSWLTVV.

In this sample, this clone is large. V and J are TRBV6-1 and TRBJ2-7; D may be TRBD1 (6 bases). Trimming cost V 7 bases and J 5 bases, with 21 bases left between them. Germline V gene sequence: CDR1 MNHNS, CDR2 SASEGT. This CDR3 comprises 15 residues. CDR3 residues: CASTTDPGAGDEQYF. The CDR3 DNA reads TGTGCCAGCACCACCGATCCAGGGGCCGGGGACGAGCAGTACTTC.

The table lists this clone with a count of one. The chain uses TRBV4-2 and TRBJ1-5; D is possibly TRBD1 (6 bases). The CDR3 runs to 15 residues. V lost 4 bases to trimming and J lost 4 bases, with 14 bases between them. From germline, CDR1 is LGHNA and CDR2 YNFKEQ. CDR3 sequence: CASSPRGQGNQPQHF. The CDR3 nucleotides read TGTGCCAGCAGCCCGCGGGGCCAGGGGAATCAGCCCCAGCATTTT.

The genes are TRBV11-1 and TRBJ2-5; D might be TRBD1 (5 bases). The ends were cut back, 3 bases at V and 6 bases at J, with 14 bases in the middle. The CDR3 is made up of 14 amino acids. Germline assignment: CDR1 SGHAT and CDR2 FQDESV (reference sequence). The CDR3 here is CASSFGAGPKTQYF. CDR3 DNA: TGTGCCAGCAGCTTTGGGGCAGGGCCAAAGACCCAGTACTTC.

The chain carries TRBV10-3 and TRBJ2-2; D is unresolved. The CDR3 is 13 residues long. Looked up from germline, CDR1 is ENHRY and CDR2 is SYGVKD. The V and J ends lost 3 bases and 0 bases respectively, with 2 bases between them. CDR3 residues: CAISDANTGELFF. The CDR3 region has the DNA TGTGCCATCAGTGATGCGAACACCGGGGAGCTGTTTTTT.

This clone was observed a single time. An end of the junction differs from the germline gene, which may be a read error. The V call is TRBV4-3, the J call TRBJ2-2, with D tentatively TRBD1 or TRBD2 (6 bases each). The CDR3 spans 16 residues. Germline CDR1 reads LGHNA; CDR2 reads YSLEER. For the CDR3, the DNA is TGCGCCAGCAGTCAAGCCGGGGGCTACAGCACCGGGGAGCTGTTTTTT. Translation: CASSQAGGYSTGELFF.

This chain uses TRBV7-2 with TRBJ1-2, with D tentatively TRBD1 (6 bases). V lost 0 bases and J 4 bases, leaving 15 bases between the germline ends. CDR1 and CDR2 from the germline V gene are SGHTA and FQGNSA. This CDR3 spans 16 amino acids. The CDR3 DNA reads TGTGCCAGCAGCTTAGCGGGGGGGCAGGCACTCTATGGCTACACCTTC. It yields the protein CASSLAGGQALYGYTF.

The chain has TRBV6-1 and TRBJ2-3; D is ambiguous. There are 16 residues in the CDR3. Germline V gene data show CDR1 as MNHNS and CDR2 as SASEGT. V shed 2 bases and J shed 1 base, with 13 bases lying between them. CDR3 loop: CASSETLTDRTDTQYF. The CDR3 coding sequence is TGTGCCAGCAGTGAAACTCTTACAGACCGCACAGATACGCAGTATTTT.

This CDR3 is CASSDSAGGWGYEQYF. The CDR3 nucleotides read TGCGCCAGCAGTGATTCAGCGGGGGGTTGGGGGTACGAGCAGTACTTC. This sequence joins TRBV10-2 and TRBJ2-7; 9 bases align to TRBD2. The CDR3 length is 16 residues. Germline lookup yields CDR1 WSHSY and CDR2 SAAADI. Losses at the gene ends were 3 bases for V and 4 bases for J; bases not matched to a gene: 10.

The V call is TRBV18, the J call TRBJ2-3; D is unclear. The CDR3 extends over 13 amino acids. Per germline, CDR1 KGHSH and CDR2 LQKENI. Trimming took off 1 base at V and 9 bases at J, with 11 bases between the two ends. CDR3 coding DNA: TGTGCCAGCTCACCACAGGTTAGGATGACGCAGTATTTT. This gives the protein CASSPQVRMTQYF.

DNA of the CDR3: TGTGCCATCAGCGAACAGGGCAACTATGGCTACACCTTC. Protein: CAISEQGNYGYTF. The chain employs TRBV10-3 and TRBJ1-2, with a weak D call TRBD1 (6 bases). Trimming pared 6 bases from V and 2 bases from J, leaving 10 bases between. There are 13 residues in the CDR3. Germline V gives CDR1 ENHRY, CDR2 SYGVKD.

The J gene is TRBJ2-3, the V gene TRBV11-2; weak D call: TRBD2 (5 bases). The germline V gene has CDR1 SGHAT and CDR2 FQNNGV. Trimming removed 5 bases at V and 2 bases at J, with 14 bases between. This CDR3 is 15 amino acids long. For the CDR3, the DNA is TGTGCCAGCAGCCTTTCCCCGGGGTTCACAGATACGCAGTATTTT. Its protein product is CASSLSPGFTDTQYF.